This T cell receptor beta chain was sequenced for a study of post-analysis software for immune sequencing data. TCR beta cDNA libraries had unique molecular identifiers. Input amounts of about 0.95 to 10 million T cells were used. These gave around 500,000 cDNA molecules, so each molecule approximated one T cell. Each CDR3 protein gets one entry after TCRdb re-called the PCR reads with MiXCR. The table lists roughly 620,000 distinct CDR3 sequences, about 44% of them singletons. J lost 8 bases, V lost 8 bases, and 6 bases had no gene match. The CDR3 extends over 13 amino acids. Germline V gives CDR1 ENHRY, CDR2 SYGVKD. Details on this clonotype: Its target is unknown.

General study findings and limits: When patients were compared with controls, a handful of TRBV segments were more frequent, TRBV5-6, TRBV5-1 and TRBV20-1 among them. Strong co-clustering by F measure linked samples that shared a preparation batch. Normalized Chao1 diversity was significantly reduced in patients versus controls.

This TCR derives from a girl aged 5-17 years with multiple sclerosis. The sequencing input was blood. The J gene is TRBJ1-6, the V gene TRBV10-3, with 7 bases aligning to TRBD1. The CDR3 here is CAIGQGEYSPLHF. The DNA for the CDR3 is TGTGCCATCGGCCAGGGGGAATATTCACCCCTCCACTTT.